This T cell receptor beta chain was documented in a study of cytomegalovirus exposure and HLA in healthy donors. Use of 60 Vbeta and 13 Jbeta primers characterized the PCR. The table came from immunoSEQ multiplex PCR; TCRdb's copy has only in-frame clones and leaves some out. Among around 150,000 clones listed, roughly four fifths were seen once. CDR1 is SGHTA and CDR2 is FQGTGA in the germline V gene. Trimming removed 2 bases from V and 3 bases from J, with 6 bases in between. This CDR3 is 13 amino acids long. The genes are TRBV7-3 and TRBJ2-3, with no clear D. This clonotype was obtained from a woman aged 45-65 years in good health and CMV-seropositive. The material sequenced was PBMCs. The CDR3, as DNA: TGTGCCAGCAGCTTAGACGGGACAGATACGCAGTATTTT. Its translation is CASSLDGTDTQYF.